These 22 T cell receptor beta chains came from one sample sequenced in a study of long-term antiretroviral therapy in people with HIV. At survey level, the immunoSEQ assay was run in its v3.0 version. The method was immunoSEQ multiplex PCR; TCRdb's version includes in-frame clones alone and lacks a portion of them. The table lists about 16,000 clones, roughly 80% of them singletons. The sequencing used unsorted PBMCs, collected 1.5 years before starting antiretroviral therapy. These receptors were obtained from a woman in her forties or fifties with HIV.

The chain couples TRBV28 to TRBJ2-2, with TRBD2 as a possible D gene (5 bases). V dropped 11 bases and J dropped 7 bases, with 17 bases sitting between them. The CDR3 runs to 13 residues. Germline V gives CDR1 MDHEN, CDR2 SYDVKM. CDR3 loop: CAPSGPAGGELFF. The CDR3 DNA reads TGTGCCCCGAGTGGCCCGGCGGGCGGGGAGCTGTTTTTT.

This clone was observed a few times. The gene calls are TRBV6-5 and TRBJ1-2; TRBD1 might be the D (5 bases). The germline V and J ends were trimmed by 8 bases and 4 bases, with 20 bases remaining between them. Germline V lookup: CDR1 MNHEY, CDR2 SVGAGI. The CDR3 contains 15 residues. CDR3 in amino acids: CASVNYYQGSYGYTF. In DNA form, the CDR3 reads TGTGCCAGCGTCAACTACTACCAGGGAAGCTATGGCTACACCTTC.

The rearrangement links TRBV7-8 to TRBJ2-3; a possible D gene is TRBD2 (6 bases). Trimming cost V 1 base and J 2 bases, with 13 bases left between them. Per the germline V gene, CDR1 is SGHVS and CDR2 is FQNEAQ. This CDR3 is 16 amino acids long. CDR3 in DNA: TGTGCCAGCAGCTTAGTAGGTCGGGGGACCACAGATACGCAGTATTTT. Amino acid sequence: CASSLVGRGTTDTQYF.

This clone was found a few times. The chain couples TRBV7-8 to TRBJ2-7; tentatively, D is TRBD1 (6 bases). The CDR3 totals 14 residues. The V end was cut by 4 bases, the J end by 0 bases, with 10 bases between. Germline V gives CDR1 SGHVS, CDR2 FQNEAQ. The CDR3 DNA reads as TGTGCCAGCAGCTCTGGGACAAACTCCTACGAGCAGTACTTC. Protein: CASSSGTNSYEQYF.

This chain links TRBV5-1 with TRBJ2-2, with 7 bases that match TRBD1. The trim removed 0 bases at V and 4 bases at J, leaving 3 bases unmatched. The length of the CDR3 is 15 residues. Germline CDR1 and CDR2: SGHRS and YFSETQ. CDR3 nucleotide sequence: TGCGCCAGCAGCTTGGGAAGGGGGCTCACCGGGGAGCTGTTTTTT. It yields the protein CASSLGRGLTGELFF.

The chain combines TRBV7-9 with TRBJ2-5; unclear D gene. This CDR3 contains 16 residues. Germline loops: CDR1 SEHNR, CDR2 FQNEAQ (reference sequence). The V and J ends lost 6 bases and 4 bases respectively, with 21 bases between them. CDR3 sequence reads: CASRNREALGAETQYF. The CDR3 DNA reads TGTGCCAGCAGAAACCGAGAGGCTTTAGGTGCAGAGACCCAGTACTTC.

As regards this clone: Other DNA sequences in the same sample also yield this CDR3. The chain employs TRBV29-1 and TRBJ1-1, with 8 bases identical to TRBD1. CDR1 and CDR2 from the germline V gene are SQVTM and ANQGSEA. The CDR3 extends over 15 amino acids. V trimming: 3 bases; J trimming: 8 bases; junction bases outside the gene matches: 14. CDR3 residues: CSVEDRVGVGAEAFF. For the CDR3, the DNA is TGCAGCGTTGAGGACAGGGTGGGTGTGGGCGCCGAAGCTTTCTTT.

The CDR3 sequence is CASSTGGDTQYF. The CDR3 DNA follows: TGTGCCAGCAGTACAGGGGGAGATACGCAGTATTTT. V and J are TRBV2 and TRBJ2-3; 8 nucleotides agree with TRBD1. The V gene end was trimmed by 5 bases and the J gene end by 5 bases; junction bases not matched to a gene: 0. Germline V gene lookup returns CDR1 SNHLY and CDR2 FYNNEI. The CDR3 extends over 12 amino acids.

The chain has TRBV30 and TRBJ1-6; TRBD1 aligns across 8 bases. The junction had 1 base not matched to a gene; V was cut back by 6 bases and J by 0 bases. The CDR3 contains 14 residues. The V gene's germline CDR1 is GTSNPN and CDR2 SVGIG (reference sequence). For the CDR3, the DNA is TGTGCCTGCGGACAGGGCTCCTATAATTCACCCCTCCACTTT. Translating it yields CACGQGSYNSPLHF.

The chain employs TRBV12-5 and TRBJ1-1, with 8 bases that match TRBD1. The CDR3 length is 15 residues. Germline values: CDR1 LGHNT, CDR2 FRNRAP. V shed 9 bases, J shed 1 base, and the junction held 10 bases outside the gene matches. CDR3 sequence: CASSQAGGSNTEAFF. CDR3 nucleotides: TGTGCTAGCTCCCAGGCAGGGGGCTCGAACACTGAAGCTTTCTTT.

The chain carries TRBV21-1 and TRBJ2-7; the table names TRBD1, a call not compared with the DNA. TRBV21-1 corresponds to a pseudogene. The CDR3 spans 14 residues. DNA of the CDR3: TGTGCCAGCAGCAAATGTGACAGCTCCTACGAGCAGTACTTC. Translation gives CASSKCDSSYEQYF.

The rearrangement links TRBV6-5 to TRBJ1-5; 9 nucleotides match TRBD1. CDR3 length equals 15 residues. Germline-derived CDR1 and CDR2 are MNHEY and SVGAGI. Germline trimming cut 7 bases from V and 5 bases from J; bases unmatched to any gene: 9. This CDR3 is CASKSGQGGDQPQHF. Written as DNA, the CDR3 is TGTGCCAGCAAGTCGGGACAGGGAGGGGATCAGCCCCAGCATTTT.

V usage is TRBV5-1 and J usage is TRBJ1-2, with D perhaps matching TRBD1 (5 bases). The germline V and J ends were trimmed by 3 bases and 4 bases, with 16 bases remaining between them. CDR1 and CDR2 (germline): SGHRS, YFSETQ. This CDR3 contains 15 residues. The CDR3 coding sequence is TGCGCCAGCAGCTCCGCGGGGGGTCAGGCCTATGGCTACACCTTC. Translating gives CASSSAGGQAYGYTF. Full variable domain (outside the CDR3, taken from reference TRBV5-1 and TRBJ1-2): KAGVTQTPRYLIKTRGQQVTLSCSPISGHRSVSWYQQTPGQGLQFLFEYFSETQRNKGNFPGRFSGRQFSNSRSEMNVSTLELGDSALYLCASSSAGGQAYGYTFGSGTRLTVV.

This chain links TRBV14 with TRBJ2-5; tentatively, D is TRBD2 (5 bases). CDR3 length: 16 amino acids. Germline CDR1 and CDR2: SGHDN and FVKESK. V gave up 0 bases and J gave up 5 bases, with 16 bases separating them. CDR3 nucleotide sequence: TGTGCCAGCAGCCAAGAAATCCGGGCGTCGGGGGAGACCCAGTACTTC. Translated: CASSQEIRASGETQYF.

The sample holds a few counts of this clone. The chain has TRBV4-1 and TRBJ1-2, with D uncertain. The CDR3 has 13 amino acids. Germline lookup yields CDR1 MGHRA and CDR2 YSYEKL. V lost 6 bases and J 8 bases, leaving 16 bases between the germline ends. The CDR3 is CASSGLLLGGYTF. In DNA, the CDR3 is TGCGCCAGCAGTGGGCTTCTCCTTGGCGGCTACACCTTC.

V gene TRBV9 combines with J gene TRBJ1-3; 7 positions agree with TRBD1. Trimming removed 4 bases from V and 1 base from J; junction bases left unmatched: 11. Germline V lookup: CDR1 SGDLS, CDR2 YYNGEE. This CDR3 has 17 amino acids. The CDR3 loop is CASSPEGQRSSGNTIYF. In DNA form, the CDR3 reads TGTGCCAGCAGCCCCGAGGGACAGCGGTCGTCTGGAAACACCATATATTTT.

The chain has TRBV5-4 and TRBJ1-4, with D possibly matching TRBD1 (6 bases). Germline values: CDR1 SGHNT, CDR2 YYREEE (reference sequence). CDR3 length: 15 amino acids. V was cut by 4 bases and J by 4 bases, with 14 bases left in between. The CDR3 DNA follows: TGTGCCAGCAGCCTGGGGGGGGGCCATAATGAAAAACTGTTTTTT. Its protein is CASSLGGGHNEKLFF. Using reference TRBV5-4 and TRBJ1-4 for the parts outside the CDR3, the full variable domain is ETGVTQSPTHLIKTRGQQVTLRCSSQSGHNTVSWYQQALGQGPQFIFQYYREEENGRGNFPPRFSGLQFPNYSSELNVNALELDDSALYLCASSLGGGHNEKLFFGSGTQLSVL.

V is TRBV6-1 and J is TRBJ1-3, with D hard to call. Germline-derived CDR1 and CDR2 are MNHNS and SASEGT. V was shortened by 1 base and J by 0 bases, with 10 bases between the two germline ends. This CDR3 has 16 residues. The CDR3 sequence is CASSEVRASSGNTIYF. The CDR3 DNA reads TGTGCCAGCAGTGAAGTGCGGGCTAGCTCTGGAAACACCATATATTTT.

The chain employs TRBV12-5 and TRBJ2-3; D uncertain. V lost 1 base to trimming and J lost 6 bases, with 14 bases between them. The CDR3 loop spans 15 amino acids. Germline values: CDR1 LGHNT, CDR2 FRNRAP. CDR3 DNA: TGTGCTAGTGGTTTGGGACAACTTCTGGGGGATACGCAGTATTTT. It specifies CASGLGQLLGDTQYF.

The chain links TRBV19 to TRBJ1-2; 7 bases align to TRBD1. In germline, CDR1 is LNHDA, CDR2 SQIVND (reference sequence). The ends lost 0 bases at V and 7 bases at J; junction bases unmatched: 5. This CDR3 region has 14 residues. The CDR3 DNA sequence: TGTGCCAGTAGTATAGAGGACAGGCTAATTGGCTACACCTTC. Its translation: CASSIEDRLIGYTF.

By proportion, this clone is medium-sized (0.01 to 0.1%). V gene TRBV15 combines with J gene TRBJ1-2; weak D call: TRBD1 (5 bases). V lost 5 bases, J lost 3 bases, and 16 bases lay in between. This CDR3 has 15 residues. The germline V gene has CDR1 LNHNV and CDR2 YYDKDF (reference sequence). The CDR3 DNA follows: TGTGCCACCAGCCCCCGGAGGGCAGGGTACTATGGCTACACCTTC. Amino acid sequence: CATSPRRAGYYGYTF.

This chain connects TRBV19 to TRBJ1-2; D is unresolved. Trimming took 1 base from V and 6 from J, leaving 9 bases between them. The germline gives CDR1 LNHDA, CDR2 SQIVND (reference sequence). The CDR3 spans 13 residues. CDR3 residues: CASSIGRQDGYTF. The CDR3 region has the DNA TGTGCCAGTAGTATAGGCAGACAAGATGGCTACACCTTC.